What follows are 17 T cell receptor beta chains derived from one specimen sequenced in a study of control samples from healthy donors and cancer patients. Here immunoSEQ multiplex PCR was the method, and the copy in TCRdb shows in-frame clones only, minus some. The sample carries roughly 130,000 clones, around 94% recorded once. The sample taken for sequencing was PBMCs. The receptors shown here come from a man in his 60s with colorectal cancer.

V and J are TRBV4-1 and TRBJ1-2; no clear D gene. There are 14 residues in the CDR3. The germline V gene encodes CDR1 MGHRA and CDR2 YSYEKL. The V gene lost 5 bases and the J gene lost 2 bases, with 12 bases spanning the gap. DNA of the CDR3: TGCGCCAGCAGCGCCGAGAGAGGGAACTATGGCTACACCTTC. Amino acids: CASSAERGNYGYTF.

This chain joins TRBV18 and TRBJ1-5; 7 nucleotides line up with TRBD1. CDR1 is KGHSH and CDR2 is LQKENI in the germline V gene. The CDR3 loop spans 15 amino acids. J gave up 3 bases and V 3 bases, and 5 bases lay outside the gene matches. The chain's CDR3 is CASSPGTDTNQPQHF. CDR3 nucleotides: TGTGCCAGCTCACCGGGGACAGACACCAATCAGCCCCAGCATTTT.

This CDR3 is CASSLGLAVGYGYTF. For the CDR3, the DNA is TGTGCCAGCAGCTTAGGTCTGGCAGTCGGCTATGGCTACACCTTC. The chain carries TRBV7-2 and TRBJ1-2; D gene ambiguous. V was cut by 1 base and J by 4 bases, with 13 bases left in between. Germline V gives CDR1 SGHTA, CDR2 FQGNSA. CDR3 size: 15 residues.

The chain links TRBV7-2 to TRBJ2-7; 12 bases are shared with TRBD2. There are 14 residues in the CDR3. Per germline, CDR1 SGHTA and CDR2 FQGNSA. The junction had 4 bases not matched to a gene; V was cut back by 4 bases and J by 6 bases. The CDR3 bases are TGTGCCAGCAGCTCCGGACTAGCGGGGACCGAGCAGTACTTC. Protein product: CASSSGLAGTEQYF.

CDR3 bases: TGTGCCTGGAGTGTACAAGGGGGGCCGGGGCGACCCCAGCATTTT. It encodes CAWSVQGGPGRPQHF. The J gene is TRBJ1-5, the V gene TRBV30; possible D gene TRBD1, 6 bases. The germline V gene encodes CDR1 GTSNPN and CDR2 SVGIG (reference sequence). V gave up 0 bases and J gave up 10 bases, with 19 bases separating them. This CDR3 comprises 15 residues.

The V call is TRBV30, the J call TRBJ2-5, with D perhaps TRBD2 (5 bases). The CDR3 covers 16 residues. Trimming took off 0 bases at V and 5 bases at J, with 19 bases between the two ends. From germline, CDR1 is GTSNPN and CDR2 SVGIG (reference sequence). Written as DNA, the CDR3 is TGTGCCTGGAGTGTACGAGGGCTCCGAGGCGTGGAGACCCAGTACTTC. Amino acids: CAWSVRGLRGVETQYF. Full variable domain (missing parts from reference TRBV30 and TRBJ2-5): SQTIHQWPATLVQPVGSPLSLECTVEGTSNPNLYWYRQAAGRGLQLLFYSVGIGQISSEVPQNLSASRPQDRQFILSSKKLLLSDSGFYLCAWSVRGLRGVETQYFGPGTRLLVL.

The chain combines TRBV6-1 with TRBJ2-7, with 7 bases that match TRBD2. The CDR3 is made up of 15 amino acids. CDR1 is MNHNS, CDR2 SASEGT, per germline. V was clipped by 0 bases and J by 0 bases; unmatched bases: 2. CDR3 protein: CASSEAGGTSYEQYF. CDR3 in DNA: TGTGCCAGCAGTGAAGCGGGGGGGACCTCCTACGAGCAGTACTTC.

The chain employs TRBV7-6 and TRBJ2-1; 9 bases are shared with TRBD1. V shed 5 bases, J shed 6 bases, and the junction held 8 bases outside the gene matches. Germline V lookup: CDR1 SGHVS, CDR2 FNYEAQ. The CDR3 covers 15 residues. CDR3 DNA: TGTGCCAGCAGCCTAGGACAGGGGATCATCAATGAGCAGTTCTTC. Translating gives CASSLGQGIINEQFF.

This clone was picked up one time. CDR3 DNA sequence: TGTGCCAGCAGTCTACAAAATTCACCCCTCCACTTT. Translated: CASSLQNSPLHF. V and J are TRBV3-1 (or the pseudogene TRBV3-2) and TRBJ1-6; the D is unclear. The V gene lost 6 bases and the J gene lost 7 bases, with 7 bases spanning the gap. This CDR3 region has 12 residues. Germline CDR1 LGHDT, CDR2 YNNKEL (reference sequence).

This rearrangement joins TRBV28 to TRBJ2-6, with a possible D match to TRBD1 (6 bases). The CDR3 totals 15 residues. In germline, CDR1 is MDHEN, CDR2 SYDVKM. Trimming removed 2 bases at V and 2 bases at J, with 7 bases between. The CDR3 sequence: CASSLTGTGANVLTF. The CDR3 DNA is TGTGCCAGCAGTTTAACAGGGACTGGGGCCAACGTCCTGACTTTC.

V usage is TRBV7-2 and J usage is TRBJ2-7; TRBD1 matches at 9 bases. V shed 5 bases, J shed 3 bases, and the junction held 8 bases outside the gene matches. The CDR3 extends over 15 amino acids. The germline V gene has CDR1 SGHTA and CDR2 FQGNSA. Here the CDR3 DNA reads TGTGCCAGCAGCCAAAGTACAGGGGGCAGCTACGAGCAGTACTTC. Protein sequence: CASSQSTGGSYEQYF.

V gene TRBV19 combines with J gene TRBJ2-7; the D gene is possibly TRBD1 (6 bases). This CDR3 is 17 amino acids long. The germline gives CDR1 LNHDA, CDR2 SQIVND (reference sequence). V was cut by 6 bases and J by 2 bases, with 23 bases left in between. The CDR3 coding sequence is TGTGCCAGTAGCCGAGGGGGTGGCAGGGGTCAGACCTACGAGCAGTACTTC. The encoded protein is CASSRGGGRGQTYEQYF.

In DNA, the CDR3 is TGTGCCAGCTCACCAGTGGGACTAGCGGGAATCACCGGGGAGCTGTTTTTT. Protein sequence: CASSPVGLAGITGELFF. The chain combines TRBV18 with TRBJ2-2; 13 bases map to TRBD2. The CDR3 runs 17 residues. The germline gives CDR1 KGHSH, CDR2 LQKENI. The ends lost 2 bases at V and 4 bases at J; junction bases unmatched: 4.

J is TRBJ1-6 and V is TRBV3-1 (or the pseudogene TRBV3-2); D gene ambiguous. The CDR3 length is 15 residues. The V gene lost 1 base and the J gene lost 4 bases, with 8 bases spanning the gap. The V gene's germline CDR1 is LGHDT and CDR2 YNNKEL (reference sequence). For the CDR3, the DNA is TGTGCCAGCAGCCAAGCGGCGGTTTATAATTCACCCCTCCACTTT. Encoded protein: CASSQAAVYNSPLHF.

The chain combines TRBV19 with TRBJ1-2; TRBD1 matches 11 bases. Germline V gene sequence: CDR1 LNHDA, CDR2 SQIVND (reference sequence). CDR3 length equals 17 residues. Trimming at V came to 8 bases and at J to 7 bases, leaving 18 bases not matched to a gene. The CDR3 DNA reads TGTGCCAGTCGATACAGTACCGGGACAGGGGGATCGGGTGGCTACACCTTC. It specifies CASRYSTGTGGSGGYTF. Supplemented by reference TRBV19 and TRBJ1-2, the full variable domain reads DGGITQSPKYLFRKEGQNVTLSCEQNLNHDAMYWYRQDPGQGLRLIYYSQIVNDFQKGDIAEGYSVSREKKESFPLTVTSAQKNPTAFYLCASRYSTGTGGSGGYTFGSGTRLTVV.

V gene TRBV7-9 combines with J gene TRBJ2-2, with D possibly being TRBD1 (5 bases). Germline V gene data show CDR1 as SEHNR and CDR2 as FQNEAQ (reference sequence). The CDR3 runs 15 residues. Trimming stripped 7 bases from V and 1 base from J, with 13 bases between. The CDR3 coding sequence is TGTGCCAGCACCTTTAGGGGTCGGAACACCGGGGAGCTGTTTTTT. Amino acid sequence: CASTFRGRNTGELFF.

The CDR3 coding sequence is TGCGCCAGCAGCTTGGGGACAGGGGCGGGCAATTCACCCCTCCACTTT. Encoded protein: CASSLGTGAGNSPLHF. The chain is built from TRBV5-1 and TRBJ1-6; the match to TRBD1 covers 9 bases. CDR3 length: 16 amino acids. With V trimmed by 0 bases and J by 7 bases, 5 bases remained unmatched. Germline CDR1 and CDR2: SGHRS and YFSETQ.